The rows below give T cell receptor beta chains drawn from one sample of a study of T cell repertoires in cytomegalovirus infection. Which antigens these TCRs recognize remains unknown. From the reads, TCRdb called clonotypes with MiXCR, one entry per CDR3 protein. The table lists some 900,000 distinct CDR3 sequences, approximately 32% of them singletons. The starting material was cultured CD8+ T cells from PBMCs, obtained from culture after CMV antigen stimulation. The receptors here all came from a human donor in good health (CMV status not recorded). Some clones in this sample may be carry-over from other donors' samples. Each CDR3 is given with its conserved first and last residue. The order of the fields is CDR3 DNA, CDR3 protein, J gene, D gene, clone size, V gene. The D gene is left open where the match is weak. The size entry is marked missing in some rows and otherwise reads once, few, many or a size class.

CDR3nt: TGTGCCACCAGGGGTGATTCCTACAATGAGCAGTTCTTC
CDR3aa: CATRGDSYNEQFF
j_gene: TRBJ2-1
d_gene: -
abundance: -
v_gene: TRBV15

CDR3nt: TGTGCCAGCAGCTACAGGGACCAGCCCCAGCATTTT
CDR3aa: CASSYRDQPQHF
j_gene: TRBJ1-5
d_gene: -
abundance: -
v_gene: TRBV5-6

CDR3nt: TGCGCCAGCAGCCAAGGTTTGAGCAATTCACCCCTCCACTTT
CDR3aa: CASSQGLSNSPLHF
j_gene: TRBJ1-6
d_gene: -
abundance: -
v_gene: TRBV4-1

CDR3nt: TGTGCCAGTAGTATCTTTCTGGCCAAACCCTTCTACGAGCAGTACTTC
CDR3aa: CASSIFLAKPFYEQYF
j_gene: TRBJ2-7
d_gene: -
abundance: -
v_gene: TRBV19

CDR3nt: TGTGCCAGTATCGACAGCCGCTCCTATAATTCACCCCTCCACTTT
CDR3aa: CASIDSRSYNSPLHF
j_gene: TRBJ1-6
d_gene: -
abundance: few
v_gene: TRBV19

CDR3nt: TGCGCCAGCAGCTTGGCTACCGGGACAGGGAACACTGAAGCTTTCTTT
CDR3aa: CASSLATGTGNTEAFF
j_gene: TRBJ1-1
d_gene: TRBD1
abundance: -
v_gene: TRBV5-1

CDR3nt: TGTGCCAGCAGCTTATTATCAGGGGCCCCCCTTCAAGAGACCCAGTACTTC
CDR3aa: CASSLLSGAPLQETQYF
j_gene: TRBJ2-5
d_gene: -
abundance: many
v_gene: TRBV7-2

CDR3nt: TGTGCCACCAGCGGTCTGACTCTCCGGGCCCAGGCCGGGTTTACAAATGAGCAGTTCTTC
CDR3aa: CATSGLTLRAQAGFTNEQFF
j_gene: TRBJ2-1
d_gene: -
abundance: -
v_gene: TRBV15

CDR3nt: TGTGCCAGCAGCTCCAAGACGGACCTCACAGATACGCAGTATTTT
CDR3aa: CASSSKTDLTDTQYF
j_gene: TRBJ2-3
d_gene: -
abundance: -
v_gene: TRBV5-8

CDR3nt: TGTGCCAGCAGTTTGTCCCCAACTAGCGGGTGGAACACCGGGGAGCTGTTTTTT
CDR3aa: CASSLSPTSGWNTGELFF
j_gene: TRBJ2-2
d_gene: TRBD2
abundance: -
v_gene: TRBV28

CDR3nt: TGCAGCGGCGGGACAGGGGGCTTAAACGGGGAGCTGTTTTTT
CDR3aa: CSGGTGGLNGELFF
j_gene: TRBJ2-2
d_gene: TRBD1
abundance: -
v_gene: TRBV29-1

CDR3nt: TGTGCCAGCAGTACCGCCGGGACAGGGGATAACTATGGCTACACCTTC
CDR3aa: CASSTAGTGDNYGYTF
j_gene: TRBJ1-2
d_gene: TRBD1
abundance: -
v_gene: TRBV6-2/TRBV6-3

CDR3nt: TGTGCCAGCAGCTTAGAAACAGGGGGCATCGGTGGCTACACCTTC
CDR3aa: CASSLETGGIGGYTF
j_gene: TRBJ1-2
d_gene: TRBD1
abundance: few
v_gene: TRBV7-2

CDR3nt: TGTGCCAGCAGCCCGGGAGGGGGGAAGGTGCCCCAGCATTTT
CDR3aa: CASSPGGGKVPQHF
j_gene: TRBJ1-5
d_gene: -
abundance: few
v_gene: TRBV5-6

CDR3nt: TGTGCTAGTGGTTCCGAACAGGGGGTAGCCAAAAACATTCAGTACTTC
CDR3aa: CASGSEQGVAKNIQYF
j_gene: TRBJ2-4
d_gene: TRBD1
abundance: -
v_gene: TRBV12-5

CDR3nt: TGTGCCAGCAGCTCGACAGATGGAGGCAATAAGCCCCAGCATTTT
CDR3aa: CASSSTDGGNKPQHF
j_gene: TRBJ1-5
d_gene: -
abundance: -
v_gene: TRBV7-9

CDR3nt: TGTGCCAGTAGTATACGGCGAGGGTTTAACACTGAAGCTTTCTTT
CDR3aa: CASSIRRGFNTEAFF
j_gene: TRBJ1-1
d_gene: -
abundance: -
v_gene: TRBV19

CDR3nt: TGTGCCAGTCGCCGCAGGGCGACAAGCTCCTATAATTCACCCCTCCACTTT
CDR3aa: CASRRRATSSYNSPLHF
j_gene: TRBJ1-6
d_gene: -
abundance: few
v_gene: TRBV28

CDR3nt: TGTGCCAGCAGCATCTTGGGCGGGGGGGCAGGTGAGCAGTTCTTC
CDR3aa: CASSILGGGAGEQFF
j_gene: TRBJ2-1
d_gene: TRBD2
abundance: many
v_gene: TRBV7-2

CDR3nt: TGCAGTGCTAGAGATTATCAGGGGTTAGGAGAGACCCAGTACTTC
CDR3aa: CSARDYQGLGETQYF
j_gene: TRBJ2-5
d_gene: -
abundance: -
v_gene: TRBV20-1

CDR3nt: TGTGCCCAAAGGGACTCCTACAATGAGCAGTTCTTC
CDR3aa: CAQRDSYNEQFF
j_gene: TRBJ2-1
d_gene: -
abundance: -
v_gene: TRBV2

CDR3nt: TGTGCCAGCTCACGGACGGGACAGGGAAACCAAGAGACCCAGTACTTC
CDR3aa: CASSRTGQGNQETQYF
j_gene: TRBJ2-5
d_gene: TRBD1
abundance: -
v_gene: TRBV18

CDR3nt: TGCAGTGCTAGATCCATCTACTCCGGGACTCCGAGGATCACAGATACGCAGTATTTT
CDR3aa: CSARSIYSGTPRITDTQYF
j_gene: TRBJ2-3
d_gene: -
abundance: -
v_gene: TRBV20-1

CDR3nt: TGTGCCAGCAGCTTAGGGCAGAGGGCCAACACCATATATTTT
CDR3aa: CASSLGQRANTIYF
j_gene: TRBJ1-3
d_gene: -
abundance: -
v_gene: TRBV11-2

CDR3nt: TGTGCTAGCAGCTTGAAGGGGGTCCAAGAGACCCAGTACTTC
CDR3aa: CASSLKGVQETQYF
j_gene: TRBJ2-5
d_gene: -
abundance: many
v_gene: TRBV7-7

CDR3nt: TGTGCCAGCAGCGACACCAGGGGGTCCTACAATGAGCAGTTCTTC
CDR3aa: CASSDTRGSYNEQFF
j_gene: TRBJ2-1
d_gene: TRBD1
abundance: -
v_gene: TRBV5-6

CDR3nt: TGCGCCAGCAGCCAGGGGACGGTCACTGAAGCTTTCTTT
CDR3aa: CASSQGTVTEAFF
j_gene: TRBJ1-1
d_gene: -
abundance: -
v_gene: TRBV4-1